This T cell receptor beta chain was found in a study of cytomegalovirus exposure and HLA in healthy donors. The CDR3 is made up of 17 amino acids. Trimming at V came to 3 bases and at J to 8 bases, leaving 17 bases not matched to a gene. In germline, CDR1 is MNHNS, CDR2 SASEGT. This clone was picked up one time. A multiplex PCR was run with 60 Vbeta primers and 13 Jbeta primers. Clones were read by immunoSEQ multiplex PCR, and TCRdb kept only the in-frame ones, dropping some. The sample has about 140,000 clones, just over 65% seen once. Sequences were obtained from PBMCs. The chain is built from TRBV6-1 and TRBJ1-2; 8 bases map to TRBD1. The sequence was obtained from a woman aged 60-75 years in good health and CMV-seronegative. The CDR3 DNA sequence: TGTGCCAGCAGTGAGTCTGGGACAGGTATTTCGGTGAGAGGCTACACCTTC. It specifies CASSESGTGISVRGYTF.